This T cell receptor beta chain was profiled in a study of OX40 agonist ivuxolimab in advanced cancers. Findings of the study overall: Some of the lowest clonal expansion was seen in partial responders at 0.1-3.0 mg/kg. On average, CD8+ T cells showed a greater number of expanded clones than CD4+.

Notes on this clone: The antigen is unknown.

TCRdb's copy holds only in-frame clones and misses some; the assay was immunoSEQ multiplex PCR. The repertoire holds tens of thousands of clones, about 85% seen once, with around 4.2% in the top ten. V trimming: 7 bases; J trimming: 4 bases; junction bases outside the gene matches: 13. The CDR3 extends over 17 amino acids. CDR1 and CDR2 (germline): LNHDA, SQIVND (reference sequence). The specimen comprised CD4+ or CD8+ T cells sorted from blood, sampled in a trial of the OX40 agonist ivuxolimab. The V call is TRBV19, the J call TRBJ2-3; 11 nucleotides align to TRBD1. This receptor was obtained from an adult with an advanced solid tumor such as melanoma, head and neck, liver or kidney cancer. The CDR3 coding sequence is TGTGCCAGTACCCTCCGCCCACCGGGACAGGGGGCAGATACGCAGTATTTT. Its translation is CASTLRPPGQGADTQYF. Variable domain in full (rest from reference TRBV19 and TRBJ2-3): DGGITQSPKYLFRKEGQNVTLSCEQNLNHDAMYWYRQDPGQGLRLIYYSQIVNDFQKGDIAEGYSVSREKKESFPLTVTSAQKNPTAFYLCASTLRPPGQGADTQYFGPGTRLTVL.